This T cell receptor beta chain was captured in a study of T-cell reconstitution after alpha-beta-depleted transplantation in children (TCRdb year 2016). For context, the study as a whole: Using TCR repertoire profiling, the study quantitatively followed how T-cell immune reconstitution unfolded in children after TCRalphabeta/CD19-depleted allogeneic hematopoietic cell transplantation. Overall study results and their limits: About two months after transplant, the apparently early recovery of alphabetaT-cell counts reportedly depended on just several hundred clones that had expanded rapidly and came from non-depleted graft cells. The high TCRbeta diversity at day 60 in some patients was ascribed to recipient T cells and intrathymic progenitors that had survived conditioning. The frequencies of hyperexpanded clones fell over the following months, and after one year, T-cell counts and TCRbeta diversity were mostly attributed to newly produced T cells.

This clonotype was detected only a few times. Its antigen target is currently unknown. No base qualities exist here, and no much larger clone lies one base off it. The library came from PCR. The run used an Illumina HiSeq 2500. TCR library preparation used molecular barcoding, with unique molecular identifiers applied to normalize quantification of the TCRbeta repertoire. TCRdb reanalyzed the raw reads on its own, using fastp at Q25 for trimming and MiXCR for clone calling, and kept in-frame beta chains. Identical CDR3 proteins give one entry, which carries the most common genes and DNA. Present in this sample are about 590,000 distinct CDR3 sequences, about an eighth of which were seen just once. The top ten hold 2% to 2.5% of the sample. Taken with the paper, the label for treatment or condition translates to: allogeneic hematopoietic cell transplantation with graft depleted of TCRalphabeta T cells and CD19 B cells. The transplant recipients were children given TCRalphabeta/CD19-depleted allogeneic hematopoietic cell grafts.

Counted from cysteine to phenylalanine, this CDR3 has 13 amino acids. Only CDR3 DNA is held: 39 bases, read in frame from base 1. The junction shows trimming of 4 bases on V and 3 bases on J, plus 12 bases between the germline ends. Taken from the germline V gene (reference sequence), the CDR1 and CDR2 loops are DFQATT and SNEGSKA. Sequencing used PBMCs, mostly from graft donor cells, obtained 360 days after TCRalphabeta/CD19-depleted stem cell transplant. The sequence is built from TRBV20-1 and TRBJ2-5, with TRBD2 as a weak D call on 6 bases. This TCR was sampled from a male patient between 5 and 17 years old who had a stem cell transplant for acute myeloid leukemia, so the T cells may come from the graft donor. The encoded CDR3 is CSATTGREETQYF. The nucleotide sequence is given as TGCAGTGCTACGACCGGGAGAGAAGAGACCCAGTACTTC.